The clone carrying this T cell receptor beta chain rates as medium-sized (0.01 to 0.1%). No antigen is known for it. Adjacent lung, free of atypia, was sampled at least 2 cm from the tumor margin. The sample belongs to a study of T cells in localized non-small cell lung cancer. The CDR3 consists of 17 residues. V was trimmed by 5 bases and J by 3 bases, leaving 19 bases between them. Germline assignment: CDR1 SGHNT and CDR2 YENEEA. The method was immunoSEQ multiplex PCR; TCRdb's version includes in-frame clones alone and lacks a portion of them. The table lists approximately 800 clones, around 20% of them singletons. Study-level results: Uninvolved adjacent lung, not tumor, had the highest T cell clonality. Longer overall survival was seen with higher T cell density measured in blood. A median of 57 of the top 100 tumor clones appeared in adjacent lung, which was paired and uninvolved.

The input for sequencing was normal lung tissue next to the tumor, taken before any cancer treatment. This clonotype originated in a male donor older than 55 with stage II squamous cell lung carcinoma. The rearrangement links TRBV11-3 to TRBJ2-2; D may be TRBD1 or TRBD2 (5 bases each). The CDR3 DNA sequence: TGTGCCAGCAGCGCCTCTACGGGGCTGGCCCACACCGGGGAGCTGTTTTTT. Translated, it gives CASSASTGLAHTGELFF.